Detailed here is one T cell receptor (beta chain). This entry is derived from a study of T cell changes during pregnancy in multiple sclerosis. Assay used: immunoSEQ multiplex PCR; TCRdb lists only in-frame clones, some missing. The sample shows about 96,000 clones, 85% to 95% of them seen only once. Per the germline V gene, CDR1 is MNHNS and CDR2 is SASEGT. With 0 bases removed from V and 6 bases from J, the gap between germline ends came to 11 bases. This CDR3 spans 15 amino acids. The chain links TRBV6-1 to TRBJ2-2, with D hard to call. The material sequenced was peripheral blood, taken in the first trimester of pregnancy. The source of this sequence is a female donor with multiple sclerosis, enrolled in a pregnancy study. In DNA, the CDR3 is TGTGCCAGCAGTGAAGCGCTGGGCCCTCCCGGGGAGCTGTTTTTT. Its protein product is CASSEALGPPGELFF.